The 27 T cell receptor beta chains presented below share a single source sample, sequenced in a study of cytomegalovirus exposure and HLA in healthy donors. Amplification used 60 Vbeta primers and 13 Jbeta primers. The table came from immunoSEQ multiplex PCR; TCRdb's copy has only in-frame clones and leaves some out. The table has about 71,000 clones, about 70% seen once. Sequencing used PBMCs. The receptors shown here come from a man aged 35 to 55 in good health and CMV-seropositive.

The chain couples TRBV30 to TRBJ2-7; D call uncertain. CDR1 is GTSNPN, CDR2 SVGIG, per germline (reference sequence). V lost 2 bases, J lost 4 bases, and 6 bases lay in between. The CDR3 runs to 11 residues. The CDR3 DNA follows: TGTGCCTGGAGTCTACAGTACGAGCAGTACTTC. Translated: CAWSLQYEQYF.

V usage is TRBV29-1 and J usage is TRBJ2-3; 7 nucleotides match TRBD2. Germline V gene sequence: CDR1 SQVTM, CDR2 ANQGSEA. The CDR3 loop spans 15 amino acids. V lost 6 bases to trimming and J lost 2 bases; unmatched junction nucleotides: 11. The CDR3 protein is CSVAPGGVTTDTQYF. DNA for the CDR3: TGCAGCGTGGCCCCGGGGGGTGTCACCACAGATACGCAGTATTTT.

This clone has a single count. The chain uses TRBV9 and TRBJ2-7; a weak D match, TRBD1 (5 bases). Between the trimmed V and J ends, which lost 0 bases and 4 bases, there was a span of 8 bases. Germline V CDR1 and CDR2: SGDLS, YYNGEE. This CDR3 is 13 amino acids long. The CDR3 here is CASSVGQSYEQYF. The DNA of the CDR3 is TGTGCCAGCAGCGTAGGACAGTCGTACGAGCAGTACTTC.

The rearrangement joins TRBV11-3 to TRBJ2-3; no clear D gene. Germline-derived CDR1 and CDR2 are SGHNT and YENEEA. The CDR3 totals 15 residues. V was pared by 1 base and J by 1 base, with 9 bases between. CDR3 DNA: TGTGCCAGCAGCTTAGGTCAGCTAGGCACAGATACGCAGTATTTT. This gives the protein CASSLGQLGTDTQYF.

The rearrangement uses TRBV11-2 and TRBJ1-3, with TRBD1 matching 7 bases. The V gene's germline CDR1 is SGHAT and CDR2 FQNNGV. With 5 bases clipped from V and 0 bases from J, the junction kept 10 bases outside the gene matches. The CDR3 has 17 residues. The CDR3 DNA sequence: TGTGCCAGCAGCCCACCCGGGACAGCCGTCTCTGGAAACACCATATATTTT. Protein product: CASSPPGTAVSGNTIYF. The variable domain in full, completed from reference TRBV11-2 and TRBJ1-3, reads EAGVAQSPRYKIIEKRQSVAFWCNPISGHATLYWYQQILGQGPKLLIQFQNNGVVDDSQLPKDRFSAERLKGVDSTLKIQPAKLEDSAVYLCASSPPGTAVSGNTIYFGEGSWLTVV.

This chain uses TRBV5-4 with TRBJ1-1, with 7 positions matching TRBD1. CDR1 is SGHNT, CDR2 YYREEE, per germline (reference sequence). V lost 3 bases to trimming and J lost 12 bases; unmatched junction nucleotides: 14. The CDR3 covers 14 residues. The CDR3 loop reads CASSSRDSEHITFF. The CDR3, as DNA: TGTGCCAGCAGCTCCCGGGACAGTGAACACATTACTTTCTTT. Filled out from reference TRBV5-4 and TRBJ1-1, the complete variable domain reads ETGVTQSPTHLIKTRGQQVTLRCSSQSGHNTVSWYQQALGQGPQFIFQYYREEENGRGNFPPRFSGLQFPNYSSELNVNALELDDSALYLCASSSRDSEHITFFGQGTRLTVV.

This chain joins TRBV5-1 and TRBJ2-2, with TRBD1 as a possible D gene (5 bases). V shed 9 bases and J shed 0 bases, with 15 bases lying between them. The CDR3 totals 15 residues. CDR1 is SGHRS, CDR2 YFSETQ, per germline. This chain's CDR3 is CATTRQSPNTGELFF. For the CDR3, the DNA is TGCGCCACCACAAGACAGAGCCCGAACACCGGGGAGCTGTTTTTT.

The chain couples TRBV29-1 to TRBJ2-6; a possible D gene is TRBD2 (6 bases). The CDR3 is 14 residues long. Trimming took 6 bases from V and 1 from J, leaving 10 bases between them. Germline V gene data show CDR1 as SQVTM and CDR2 as ANQGSEA. The CDR3 nucleotides read TGCAGCGTGGGGGGAGCATCTGGGGCCAACGTCCTGACTTTC. The encoded protein is CSVGGASGANVLTF.

The chain links TRBV27 to TRBJ1-1, with D possibly matching TRBD1 (6 bases). V was trimmed by 6 bases and J by 2 bases, leaving 10 bases between them. The CDR3 has 13 residues. Germline values: CDR1 MNHEY, CDR2 SMNVEV (reference sequence). CDR3 bases: TGTGCCAGCAGCCCGACAGGTAACACTGAAGCTTTCTTT. Amino acids: CASSPTGNTEAFF.

The rearrangement links TRBV5-4 to TRBJ2-5; TRBD1 is a possible D gene (6 bases). The length of the CDR3 is 15 residues. V dropped 4 bases and J dropped 4 bases, with 17 bases sitting between them. Germline V lookup: CDR1 SGHNT, CDR2 YYREEE (reference sequence). The CDR3: CASSAEPQGGETQYF. Here the CDR3 DNA reads TGTGCCAGCAGCGCGGAGCCACAGGGTGGAGAGACCCAGTACTTC.

J is TRBJ1-4 and V is TRBV29-1; D is perhaps TRBD1 (5 bases). Trimming pared 4 bases from V and 8 bases from J, leaving 14 bases between. Germline V gives CDR1 SQVTM, CDR2 ANQGSEA. The CDR3 is made up of 13 amino acids. CDR3 bases: TGCAGCGTTGGAGGGACTCTCTCCGAAAAACTGTTTTTT. Protein product: CSVGGTLSEKLFF.

This clone was counted only a few times. The rearrangement uses TRBV6-5 and TRBJ1-2; D uncertain. In germline, CDR1 is MNHEY, CDR2 SVGAGI. The CDR3 consists of 12 residues. Trimming took 2 bases from V and 4 from J, leaving 5 bases between them. The CDR3 here is CASSYAGYGYTF. The DNA of the CDR3 is TGTGCCAGCAGTTACGCCGGCTATGGCTACACCTTC.

The V call is TRBV27, the J call TRBJ1-4, with 7 bases fitting TRBD1. Germline values: CDR1 MNHEY, CDR2 SMNVEV (reference sequence). V lost 3 bases and J lost 9; bases outside the gene matches: 7. This CDR3 is 14 amino acids long. CDR3 nucleotides: TGTGCCAGCAGTTTTGAGGGGGCGCGTCAAAAACTGTTTTTT. Amino acids: CASSFEGARQKLFF.

The count of this clone is one. This chain uses TRBV5-1 with TRBJ2-2; D is uncertain. The CDR3 covers 13 residues. In germline, CDR1 is SGHRS, CDR2 YFSETQ. Trimming removed 0 bases at V and 6 bases at J, with 6 bases between. CDR3 in DNA: TGCGCCAGCAGCTTGGCCTTGTCCGGGGAGCTGTTTTTT. Translation gives CASSLALSGELFF.

This clone was detected only a few times. The gene calls are TRBV5-6 and TRBJ1-1; D remains ambiguous. CDR1 and CDR2 (germline): SGHDT, YYEEEE. The CDR3 has 11 residues. V gave up 5 bases and J gave up 7 bases, with 9 bases separating them. In DNA form, the CDR3 reads TGTGCCAGCAGGTATGGAGGTGAAGCTTTCTTT. Protein product: CASRYGGEAFF.

This clone was counted between two and nine times. The chain uses TRBV6-1 and TRBJ2-1; tentatively, D is TRBD1 (7 bases). Germline-derived CDR1 and CDR2 are MNHNS and SASEGT. V lost 1 base and J 2 bases, leaving 9 bases between the germline ends. The CDR3 has 15 residues. In DNA, the CDR3 is TGTGCCAGCAGTGAAGGCGGGACAGCCTACAATGAGCAGTTCTTC. Protein product: CASSEGGTAYNEQFF.

V usage is TRBV6-5 and J usage is TRBJ1-1; D not resolved. The CDR3 consists of 12 residues. With 5 bases removed from V and 1 base from J, the gap between germline ends came to 5 bases. The V gene's germline CDR1 is MNHEY and CDR2 SVGAGI. The CDR3 loop reads CASSHSNTEAFF. The CDR3 nucleotides read TGTGCCAGCAGTCATTCGAACACTGAAGCTTTCTTT.

This sequence joins TRBV18 and TRBJ1-4, with D unclear. Germline-derived CDR1 and CDR2 are KGHSH and LQKENI. The length of the CDR3 is 13 residues. V lost 3 bases to trimming and J lost 7 bases, with 9 bases between them. The CDR3 region has the DNA TGTGCCAGCTCACCGGGAGAGGGTGAAAAACTGTTTTTT. It specifies CASSPGEGEKLFF.

There are a few counts of this clone. The rearrangement links TRBV6-1 to TRBJ2-6; 8 bases line up with TRBD1. Germline V gene data show CDR1 as MNHNS and CDR2 as SASEGT. With V trimmed by 2 bases and J by 4 bases, 1 base remained unmatched. This CDR3 comprises 15 residues. CDR3 in amino acids: CASSEQGAGANVLTF. The DNA of the CDR3 is TGTGCCAGCAGTGAACAGGGGGCGGGGGCCAACGTCCTGACTTTC.

This clone was seen a few times. The genes are TRBV14 and TRBJ2-3, with 7 bases matching TRBD1. Germline V lookup: CDR1 SGHDN, CDR2 FVKESK. Trimming took 1 base from V and 7 from J; bases not matched to a gene: 11. The CDR3 consists of 16 residues. The CDR3 is CASSQGQGLIHYTQYF. The CDR3 DNA sequence: TGTGCCAGCAGCCAAGGACAGGGCTTAATCCACTATACGCAGTATTTT.

V gene TRBV29-1 combines with J gene TRBJ1-1; TRBD1 matches at 8 bases. V was pared by 2 bases and J by 4 bases, with 6 bases of the junction left unmatched. Germline loops: CDR1 SQVTM, CDR2 ANQGSEA. The CDR3 is 14 amino acids. DNA of the CDR3: TGCAGCGTTGAAAAACAGGGGGGAGGCACTGAAGCTTTCTTT. It specifies CSVEKQGGGTEAFF.

The chain recombines TRBV5-1 with TRBJ2-1; 12 bases align to TRBD2. The CDR3 is made up of 15 amino acids. V was pared by 4 bases and J by 6 bases, with 5 bases of the junction left unmatched. Germline V gene lookup returns CDR1 SGHRS and CDR2 YFSETQ. The CDR3 loop is CASSLGLAGSNEQFF. The CDR3 coding sequence is TGCGCCAGCAGCCTAGGACTAGCGGGAAGCAATGAGCAGTTCTTC. The variable domain in full, with the rest retrieved from reference TRBV5-1 and TRBJ2-1, is KAGVTQTPRYLIKTRGQQVTLSCSPISGHRSVSWYQQTPGQGLQFLFEYFSETQRNKGNFPGRFSGRQFSNSRSEMNVSTLELGDSALYLCASSLGLAGSNEQFFGPGTRLTVL.

There are a few counts of this clone. This rearrangement joins TRBV18 to TRBJ1-1, with a weak D call TRBD1 (5 bases). Germline V gene lookup returns CDR1 KGHSH and CDR2 LQKENI. Deletions cut 2 bases from V and 10 bases from J, with 23 bases between. The CDR3 is made up of 16 amino acids. The CDR3 DNA sequence: TGTGCCAGCTCACCATTCAGGCTCGATGGGGGGGGTTTAGCTTTCTTT. It encodes CASSPFRLDGGGLAFF. The full variable domain, its missing parts supplied by reference TRBV18 and TRBJ1-1, is NAGVMQNPRHLVRRRGQEARLRCSPMKGHSHVYWYRQLPEEGLKFMVYLQKENIIDESGMPKERFSAEFPKEGPSILRIQQVVRGDSAAYFCASSPFRLDGGGLAFFGQGTRLTVV.

CDR3 bases: TGTGCCAGCAGCCGGGGGGGGGACCGCAATCAGCCCCAGCATTTT. Protein product: CASSRGGDRNQPQHF. This sequence joins TRBV7-2 and TRBJ1-5; D might be TRBD1 (5 bases). Germline V lookup: CDR1 SGHTA, CDR2 FQGNSA. The CDR3 loop spans 15 amino acids. V lost 5 bases and J lost 2, with 13 bases in between.

V is TRBV2 and J is TRBJ1-1, with D possibly matching TRBD1 (6 bases). Trimming removed 4 bases at V and 0 bases at J, with 12 bases between. The germline CDR1 and CDR2 sequences are SNHLY and FYNNEI. The CDR3 is 15 residues long. The CDR3 DNA is TGTGCCAGCAGTGTGGCAGGGGCGTTGAACACTGAAGCTTTCTTT. It translates to CASSVAGALNTEAFF.

This clone was observed a handful of times. The chain combines TRBV5-6 with TRBJ1-2; the match to TRBD1 covers 7 bases. The germline CDR1 and CDR2 sequences are SGHDT and YYEEEE. Trimming removed 1 base from V and 7 bases from J; junction bases left unmatched: 13. The CDR3 is 16 amino acids. The CDR3 sequence is CASSLRGAGGLGGYTF. The CDR3 DNA follows: TGTGCCAGCAGCTTGCGGGGCGCAGGGGGTTTAGGTGGCTACACCTTC. Supplemented by reference TRBV5-6 and TRBJ1-2, the full variable domain reads DAGVTQSPTHLIKTRGQQVTLRCSPKSGHDTVSWYQQALGQGPQFIFQYYEEEERQRGNFPDRFSGHQFPNYSSELNVNALLLGDSALYLCASSLRGAGGLGGYTFGSGTRLTVV.

There are a few counts of this clone. The rearrangement uses TRBV5-1 and TRBJ1-1; 9 positions agree with TRBD1. The J segment lost 5 bases and the V segment lost 4 bases, leaving 6 bases of the junction unmatched. Per the germline V gene, CDR1 is SGHRS and CDR2 is YFSETQ. The CDR3 runs to 14 residues. CDR3 amino acids: CASSVQGATTEAFF. The DNA for the CDR3 is TGCGCCAGCAGCGTACAGGGGGCGACGACTGAAGCTTTCTTT.